What follows are 6 T cell receptor beta chains derived from one specimen sequenced in a study of pediatric ulcerative colitis. One to two pinch biopsies were taken from the rectum during colonoscopy. TCRdb keeps only in-frame clones here, not all; method: immunoSEQ multiplex PCR. The table lists some 15,000 clones, 77% of them singletons. Sequencing was carried out using gut tissue. The source is a boy aged 5-17 years who was a control in a study of pediatric ulcerative colitis.

The chain uses TRBV11-3 and TRBJ2-3; 14 positions agree with TRBD2. The V and J ends lost 5 bases and 6 bases, in that order; junction bases with no gene match: 7. CDR3 length equals 16 residues. Germline V CDR1 and CDR2: SGHNT, YENEEA. CDR3 in DNA: TGTGCCAGCAGCCGAGGGACTAGCGGGAGAAGCGATACGCAGTATTTT. It yields the protein CASSRGTSGRSDTQYF.

V usage is TRBV25-1 and J usage is TRBJ1-2; 9 bases fit TRBD1. V shed 5 bases, J shed 2 bases, and the junction held 6 bases outside the gene matches. CDR3 size: 15 residues. The germline CDR1 and CDR2 sequences are MGHDK and SYGVNS. CDR3 DNA: TGTGCCAGCAGTAGTGCCGGGACAGGGAACTATGGCTACACCTTC. This sequence encodes CASSSAGTGNYGYTF.

This clone was recorded once. The chain's CDR3 is CASRIGSGGLYEQYF. CDR3 nucleotides: TGTGCCAGCAGGATCGGTAGCGGGGGGCTCTACGAGCAGTACTTC. This chain joins TRBV6-5 and TRBJ2-7; 10 bases agree with TRBD2. V dropped 6 bases and J dropped 3; count of bases not matched to a gene: 8. The CDR3 length is 15 residues. Germline V CDR1 and CDR2: MNHEY, SVGAGI.

The rearrangement uses TRBV11-2 and TRBJ2-1; 7 positions agree with TRBD2. The CDR3 has 15 residues. CDR1 is SGHAT and CDR2 is FQNNGV in the germline V gene. The junction had 11 bases not matched to a gene; V was cut back by 4 bases and J by 8 bases. The CDR3 nucleotides are TGTGCCAGCAGCTCCATTTGGGAGGGCCGAGATGAGCAGTTCTTC. It translates to CASSSIWEGRDEQFF.

V gene TRBV5-1 combines with J gene TRBJ2-1; TRBD2 is a possible D gene (6 bases). Germline V gene data show CDR1 as SGHRS and CDR2 as YFSETQ. The CDR3 is 15 amino acids. V dropped 0 bases and J dropped 9 bases, with 16 bases sitting between them. The CDR3 nucleotides read TGCGCCAGCAGCTTGGAGACTAGTCCGTGGGGTGAGCAGTTCTTC. Amino acid sequence: CASSLETSPWGEQFF.

The chain links TRBV27 to TRBJ2-3, with D tentatively TRBD2 (6 bases). The CDR3 is made up of 16 amino acids. Germline V lookup: CDR1 MNHEY, CDR2 SMNVEV (reference sequence). The germline V and J ends were trimmed by 4 bases and 0 bases, with 14 bases remaining between them. DNA for the CDR3: TGTGCCAGCAGTTCTTACGGGGGATCTAGCACAGATACGCAGTATTTT. The encoded protein is CASSSYGGSSTDTQYF.